A selection of T cell receptor beta chains follows, all from one sample in a study of blood T cell repertoires in COVID-19. Produced via immunoSEQ multiplex PCR; TCRdb's table is partial and in-frame only. The sample holds about 69,000 clones; roughly 89% are singletons and the top ten take around 4.9%. Material for sequencing was peripheral blood. The receptors originated from a woman aged 45 to 65 with active COVID-19. The CDR3 runs from the conserved cysteine through the conserved F or W. A D gene is named only where the DNA matches it firmly. Clone size is not always given. Where it is, it says once, few, many or a class for expanded clones.

>13|TRBV7-8|TRBD1|TRBJ1-1|NA
CASSQTGGTEAFF
TGTGCCAGCAGCCAGACAGGGGGGACTGAAGCTTTCTTT
>15|TRBV5-1|TRBD2|TRBJ2-1|NA
CASSLTSGRHNEQFF
TGCGCCAGCAGCCTGACTAGCGGGAGGCACAATGAGCAGTTCTTC
>12|TRBV5-1|TRBD1|TRBJ2-7|NA
CASAGQGYEQYF
TGCGCCAGCGCAGGACAGGGCTACGAGCAGTACTTC
>15|TRBV7-9|NA|TRBJ1-4|NA
CASSLSPTHNEKLFF
TGTGCCAGCAGCTTAAGCCCCACCCATAATGAAAAACTGTTTTTT
>15|TRBV18|NA|TRBJ2-7|NA
CASSRTGTPFNEQYF
TGTGCCAGCTCACGTACCGGGACTCCCTTTAACGAGCAGTACTTC
>11|TRBV5-8|NA|TRBJ2-7|NA
CASTDLLDRYF
TGTGCCAGCACCGACCTTCTGGACAGGTACTTC
>13|TRBV11-2|NA|TRBJ2-7|NA
CASSLGDNYEQYF
TGTGCCAGCAGCTTAGGGGACAACTACGAGCAGTACTTC
>14|TRBV29-1|NA|TRBJ1-1|NA
CSVEVQTAPHEAFF
TGCAGCGTTGAAGTGCAGACAGCTCCCCACGAGGCTTTCTTT
>15|TRBV6-5|TRBD1|TRBJ1-1|NA
CASSRPQRTGVEAFF
TGTGCCAGCAGCCGGCCACAGAGGACAGGGGTAGAAGCTTTCTTT
>15|TRBV2|NA|TRBJ2-1|once
CASRVSSLSVSEQFF
TGTGCCAGCAGGGTTTCTAGCCTATCCGTCAGTGAGCAGTTCTTC
>16|TRBV6-7|TRBD1|TRBJ1-6|NA
CASSTDRGGLNSPLHF
TGTGCCAGCAGTACCGACAGGGGGGGACTTAATTCACCCCTCCACTTT
>17|TRBV28|NA|TRBJ1-2|NA
CASSDYQGVGSNYGYTF
TGTGCCAGCAGTGATTACCAGGGTGTAGGCTCAAACTATGGCTACACCTTC
>15|TRBV25-1|NA|TRBJ2-1|NA
CASSETASRRNEQFF
TGTGCCAGCAGTGAAACAGCATCGAGGAGGAATGAGCAGTTCTTC
>15|TRBV6-5|TRBD1|TRBJ1-2|NA
CASRLRTGLNYGYTF
TGTGCCAGCAGGCTCCGGACAGGGCTGAACTATGGCTACACCTTC
>14|TRBV5-1|TRBD1|TRBJ2-1|NA
CASSLGQGGNEQFF
TGCGCCAGCAGCTTGGGACAGGGGGGCAATGAGCAGTTCTTC
>12|TRBV30|NA|TRBJ1-2|NA
CACLDQGYGYTF
TGTGCCTGCTTAGATCAGGGCTATGGCTACACCTTC